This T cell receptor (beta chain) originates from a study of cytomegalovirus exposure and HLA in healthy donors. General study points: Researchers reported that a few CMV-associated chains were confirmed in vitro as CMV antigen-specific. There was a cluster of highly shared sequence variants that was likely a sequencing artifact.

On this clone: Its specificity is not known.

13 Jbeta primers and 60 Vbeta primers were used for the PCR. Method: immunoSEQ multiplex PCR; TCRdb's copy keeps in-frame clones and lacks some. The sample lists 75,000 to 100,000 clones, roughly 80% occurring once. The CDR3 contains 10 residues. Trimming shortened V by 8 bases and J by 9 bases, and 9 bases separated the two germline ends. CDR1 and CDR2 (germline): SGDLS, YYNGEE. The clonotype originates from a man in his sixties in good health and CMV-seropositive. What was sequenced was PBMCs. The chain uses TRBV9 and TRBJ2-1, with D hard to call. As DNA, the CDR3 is TGTGCCAGACGGAGAAGTGAGCAGTTCTTC. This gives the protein CARRRSEQFF.